The 11 T cell receptor beta chains given below trace back to one sample, sequenced in a study of regulatory T cells in long-lasting Graves disease. As to time point: persistent/refractory GD, antithyroid drugs over 5 years with positive TRAb. The TCR library was made from RNA extracted from PBMCs. To make TCR beta libraries, researchers used iRepertoire HTBI primers and Arm-PCR of CDR3 regions. TCRdb reprocessed the multiplex PCR reads via MiXCR and lists one record per CDR3 protein. The sample has 400,000 to 500,000 distinct CDR3 sequences, 20% to 25% seen once; the top ten hold 7.1%. Source: peripheral blood mononuclear cells (PBMCs), taken when the disease was refractory, from a patient treated with antithyroid drugs. All receptors derive from a female donor with Graves disease.

This clonotype has only a few counts. The junction and the germline gene differ at one end; a read error may be behind it. V usage is TRBV19 and J usage is TRBJ1-1; TRBD1 agrees at 9 bases. The CDR3 has 13 residues. Germline CDR1 reads LNHDA; CDR2 reads SQIVND (reference sequence). The CDR3 protein is CASIIQGAVEAFF. DNA of the CDR3: TGTGCCAGTATTATACAGGGGGCGGTTGAAGCTTTCTTT.

Regarding this clonotype: In this CDR3 the conserved last residue, phenylalanine or tryptophan, is missing, so a read error is likely. V usage is TRBV5-5 and J usage is TRBJ1-1; D call uncertain. In germline, CDR1 is SGHKS, CDR2 YYEKEE (reference sequence). V was cut by 0 bases and J by 3 bases, with 9 bases left in between. The CDR3 runs to 14 residues. CDR3 residues: CASSLVRRDTEAFI. The CDR3 bases are TGTGCCAGCAGCTTGGTACGAAGGGACACTGAAGCTTTCATT.

In this sample, this clonotype turned up many times. The chain employs TRBV28 and TRBJ1-5, with TRBD1 identical over 7 bases. The CDR3 is made up of 16 amino acids. The V and J ends lost 6 bases and 4 bases, in that order; junction bases with no gene match: 12. CDR1 is MDHEN and CDR2 is SYDVKM in the germline V gene. The CDR3 reads CASRAGQLVKNQPQHF. CDR3 DNA: TGTGCCAGCAGGGCGGGACAGCTAGTTAAAAATCAGCCCCAGCATTTT.

This clonotype was picked up many times. The chain combines TRBV2 with TRBJ1-1; 9 bases agree with TRBD1. Germline V gene lookup returns CDR1 SNHLY and CDR2 FYNNEI. The CDR3 has 14 amino acids. The V and J ends lost 5 bases and 4 bases, in that order; junction bases with no gene match: 5. CDR3 region: CASSRGTGSTEAFF. DNA for the CDR3: TGTGCCAGCAGTCGAGGGACAGGGTCCACTGAAGCTTTCTTT. Drawing the rest from reference TRBV2 and TRBJ1-1, the complete variable domain is EPEVTQTPSHQVTQMGQEVILRCVPISNHLYFYWYRQILGQKVEFLVSFYNNEISEKSEIFDDQFSVERPDGSNFTLKIRSTKLEDSAMYFCASSRGTGSTEAFFGQGTRLTVV.

V gene TRBV19 combines with J gene TRBJ1-4; the match to TRBD1 covers 9 bases. V shed 4 bases and J 0 bases; nucleotides not matched to a gene: 3. This CDR3 has 16 residues. Germline V gene data show CDR1 as LNHDA and CDR2 as SQIVND (reference sequence). This chain's CDR3 is CASSNDRGATNEKLFF. CDR3 nucleotides: TGTGCCAGTAGTAACGACAGGGGGGCAACTAATGAAAAACTGTTTTTT. Supplemented by reference TRBV19 and TRBJ1-4, the full variable domain reads DGGITQSPKYLFRKEGQNVTLSCEQNLNHDAMYWYRQDPGQGLRLIYYSQIVNDFQKGDIAEGYSVSREKKESFPLTVTSAQKNPTAFYLCASSNDRGATNEKLFFGSGTQLSVL.

This clonotype was observed many times. The chain joins TRBV9 to TRBJ1-5; TRBD1 aligns across 7 bases. This CDR3 contains 15 residues. The germline gives CDR1 SGDLS, CDR2 YYNGEE. V lost 3 bases and J lost 0; bases outside the gene matches: 3. CDR3 nucleotide sequence: TGTGCCAGCAGCGAGACAGGGAATAGCAATCAGCCCCAGCATTTT. This codes for CASSETGNSNQPQHF.

This clonotype has a count of ten or more. The chain employs TRBV7-2 and TRBJ2-7, with 9 bases matching TRBD2. The germline V gene has CDR1 SGHTA and CDR2 FQGNSA. V shed 3 bases and J 7 bases; nucleotides not matched to a gene: 10. The CDR3 contains 15 residues. The CDR3 DNA reads TGTGCCAGCAGCTTTTCAGCTAGCGGGACGGGGGAGCAGTACTTC. Translated, it gives CASSFSASGTGEQYF.

J is TRBJ1-1 and V is TRBV30; no clear D. Trimming stripped 0 bases from V and 4 bases from J, with 9 bases between. Germline V gene data show CDR1 as GTSNPN and CDR2 as SVGIG (reference sequence). The CDR3 loop spans 13 amino acids. The CDR3 protein is CAWSVGSATEAFF. The DNA for the CDR3 is TGTGCCTGGAGTGTCGGGTCAGCCACTGAAGCTTTCTTT.

This clonotype was seen at least ten times. This chain connects TRBV2 to TRBJ1-5, with TRBD1 identical over 7 bases. V dropped 5 bases and J dropped 2; count of bases not matched to a gene: 15. The CDR3 loop spans 18 amino acids. Germline V gives CDR1 SNHLY, CDR2 FYNNEI. The CDR3 sequence: CASSISGTTGIGNQPQHF. The CDR3 DNA reads TGTGCCAGCAGTATCTCCGGAACGACAGGGATAGGCAATCAGCCCCAGCATTTT.

The table lists this clonotype with many counts. The chain is built from TRBV7-3 and TRBJ1-1; D may be TRBD1 (5 bases). The CDR3 covers 14 residues. The germline V and J ends were trimmed by 5 bases and 0 bases, with 10 bases remaining between them. From germline, CDR1 is SGHTA and CDR2 FQGTGA. The CDR3 sequence: CASSPGGMNTEAFF. The CDR3 DNA reads as TGTGCCAGCAGCCCGGGGGGGATGAACACTGAAGCTTTCTTT. The whole variable domain, remainder taken from reference TRBV7-3 and TRBJ1-1, is GAGVSQTPSNKVTEKGKYVELRCDPISGHTALYWYRQSLGQGPEFLIYFQGTGAADDSGLPNDRFFAVRPEGSVSTLKIQRTERGDSAVYLCASSPGGMNTEAFFGQGTRLTVV.

The chain employs TRBV19 and TRBJ1-5; D is uncertain. The germline V and J ends were trimmed by 2 bases and 0 bases, with 5 bases remaining between them. The CDR3 has 14 amino acids. The germline V gene encodes CDR1 LNHDA and CDR2 SQIVND (reference sequence). CDR3 sequence reads: CASSIQVSNQPQHF. The CDR3 nucleotides read TGTGCCAGTAGTATACAGGTTAGCAATCAGCCCCAGCATTTT.